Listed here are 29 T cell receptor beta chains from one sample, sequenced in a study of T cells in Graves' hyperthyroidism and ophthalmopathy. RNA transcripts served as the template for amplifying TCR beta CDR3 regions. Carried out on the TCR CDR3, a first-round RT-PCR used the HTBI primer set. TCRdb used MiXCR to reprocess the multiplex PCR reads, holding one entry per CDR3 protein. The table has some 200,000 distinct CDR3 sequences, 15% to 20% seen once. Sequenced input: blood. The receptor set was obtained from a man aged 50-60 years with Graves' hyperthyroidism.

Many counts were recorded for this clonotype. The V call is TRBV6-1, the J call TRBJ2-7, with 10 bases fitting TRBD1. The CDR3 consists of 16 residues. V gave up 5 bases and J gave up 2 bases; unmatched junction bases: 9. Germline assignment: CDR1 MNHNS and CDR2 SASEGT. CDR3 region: CASSPRIGTGAYEQYF. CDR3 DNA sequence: TGTGCCAGCAGTCCCAGAATAGGGACAGGGGCCTACGAGCAGTACTTC.

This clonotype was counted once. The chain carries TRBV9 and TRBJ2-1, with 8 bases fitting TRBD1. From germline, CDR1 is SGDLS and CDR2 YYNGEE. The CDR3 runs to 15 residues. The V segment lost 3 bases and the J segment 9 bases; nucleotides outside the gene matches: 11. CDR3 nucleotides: TGTGCCAGCAGCGAGGGGGGACAGGTCGTTGGTGAGCAGTTCTTC. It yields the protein CASSEGGQVVGEQFF.

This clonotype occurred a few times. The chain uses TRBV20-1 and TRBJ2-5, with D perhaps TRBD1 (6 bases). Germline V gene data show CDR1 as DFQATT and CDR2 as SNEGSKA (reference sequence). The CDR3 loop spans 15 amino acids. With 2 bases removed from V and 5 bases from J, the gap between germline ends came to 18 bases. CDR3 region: CSARRWDNTRETQYF. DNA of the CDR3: TGCAGTGCTAGACGATGGGACAACACGCGGGAGACCCAGTACTTC.

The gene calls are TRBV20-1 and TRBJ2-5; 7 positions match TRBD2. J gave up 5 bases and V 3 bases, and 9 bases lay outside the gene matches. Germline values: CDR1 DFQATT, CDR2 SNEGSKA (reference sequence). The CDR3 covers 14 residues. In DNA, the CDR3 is TGCAGTGCTAGCCCCCCCTGGGGAGGGGAGACCCAGTACTTC. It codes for CSASPPWGGETQYF.

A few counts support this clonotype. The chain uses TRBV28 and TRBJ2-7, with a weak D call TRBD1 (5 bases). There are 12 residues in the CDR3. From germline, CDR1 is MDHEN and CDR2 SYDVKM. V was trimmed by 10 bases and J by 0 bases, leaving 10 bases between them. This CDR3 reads CATQGRSYEQYF. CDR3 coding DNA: TGTGCCACCCAGGGCCGCTCCTACGAGCAGTACTTC.

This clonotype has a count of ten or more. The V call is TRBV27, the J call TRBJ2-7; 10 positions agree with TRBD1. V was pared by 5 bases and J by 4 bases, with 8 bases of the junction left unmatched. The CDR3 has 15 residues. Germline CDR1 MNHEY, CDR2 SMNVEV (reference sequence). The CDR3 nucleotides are TGTGCCAGCAGTCTCCGGACAGGGGGGATTTACGAGCAGTACTTC. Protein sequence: CASSLRTGGIYEQYF.

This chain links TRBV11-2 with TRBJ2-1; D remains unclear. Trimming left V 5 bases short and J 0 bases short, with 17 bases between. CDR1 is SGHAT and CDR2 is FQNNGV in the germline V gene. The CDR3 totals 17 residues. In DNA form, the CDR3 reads TGTGCCAGCAGCCACGCGACTGGCGTTGCCTCCTACAATGAGCAGTTCTTC. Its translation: CASSHATGVASYNEQFF.

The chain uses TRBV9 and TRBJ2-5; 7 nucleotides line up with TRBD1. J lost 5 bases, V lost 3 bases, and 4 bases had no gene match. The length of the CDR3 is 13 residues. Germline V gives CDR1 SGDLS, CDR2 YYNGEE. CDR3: CASSAGTDETQYF. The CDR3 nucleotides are TGTGCCAGCAGCGCTGGGACAGACGAGACCCAGTACTTC. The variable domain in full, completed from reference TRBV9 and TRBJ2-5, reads DSGVTQTPKHLITATGQRVTLRCSPRSGDLSVYWYQQSLDQGLQFLIQYYNGEERAKGNILERFSAQQFPDLHSELNLSSLELGDSALYFCASSAGTDETQYFGPGTRLLVL.

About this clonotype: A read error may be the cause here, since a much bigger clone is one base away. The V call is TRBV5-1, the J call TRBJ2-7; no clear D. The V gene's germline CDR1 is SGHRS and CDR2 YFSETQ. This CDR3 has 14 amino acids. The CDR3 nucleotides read TGCGCCAGCAGATTGGACGCCTTCAGCAGGGAGCAGTACTTC. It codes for CASRLDAFSREQYF.

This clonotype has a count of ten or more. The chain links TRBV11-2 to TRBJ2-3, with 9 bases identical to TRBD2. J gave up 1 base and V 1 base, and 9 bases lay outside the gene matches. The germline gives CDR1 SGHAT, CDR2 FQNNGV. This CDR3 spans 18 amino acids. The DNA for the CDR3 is TGTGCCAGCAGCTTAGGCCATGCGGGAGGGCCTCGCACAGATACGCAGTATTTT. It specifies CASSLGHAGGPRTDTQYF.

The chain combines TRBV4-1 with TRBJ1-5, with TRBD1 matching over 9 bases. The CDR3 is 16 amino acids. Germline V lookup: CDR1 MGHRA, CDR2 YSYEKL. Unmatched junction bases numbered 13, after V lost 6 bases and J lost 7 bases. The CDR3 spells CASSSYPQGARQPQHF. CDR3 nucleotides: TGCGCCAGCAGTTCTTACCCACAGGGGGCAAGGCAGCCCCAGCATTTT.

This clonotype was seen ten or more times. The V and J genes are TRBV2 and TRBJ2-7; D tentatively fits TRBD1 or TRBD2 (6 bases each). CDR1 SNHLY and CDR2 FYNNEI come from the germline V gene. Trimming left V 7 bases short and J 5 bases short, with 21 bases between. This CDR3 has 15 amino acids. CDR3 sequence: CASNKMGGPVDEQYF. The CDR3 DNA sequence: TGTGCCAGCAATAAAATGGGGGGCCCCGTTGACGAGCAGTACTTC.

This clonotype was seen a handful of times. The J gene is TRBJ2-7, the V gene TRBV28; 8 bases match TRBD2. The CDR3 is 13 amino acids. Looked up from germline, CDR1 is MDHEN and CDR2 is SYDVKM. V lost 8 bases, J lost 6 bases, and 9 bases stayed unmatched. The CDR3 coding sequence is TGTGCCAGCGAGTCCGGGACTAGGGGCGAGCAGTACTTC. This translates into CASESGTRGEQYF. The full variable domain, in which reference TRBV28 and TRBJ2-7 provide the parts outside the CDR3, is DVKVTQSSRYLVKRTGEKVFLECVQDMDHENMFWYRQDPGLGLRLIYFSYDVKMKEKGDIPEGYSVSREKKERFSLILESASTNQTSMYLCASESGTRGEQYFGPGTRLTVT.

The CDR3 is CASSLGLDTDTDTQYF. DNA of the CDR3: TGTGCCAGCAGCTTGGGTCTAGACACTGACACAGATACGCAGTATTTT. The J gene is TRBJ2-3, the V gene TRBV5-8, with unresolved D. V was clipped by 0 bases and J by 2 bases, with 13 bases between them. Germline V gene sequence: CDR1 SGHTS, CDR2 YDEGEE. The CDR3 is 16 amino acids. Looking up the rest from reference TRBV5-8 and TRBJ2-3 gives the full variable domain: EAGVTQSPTHLIKTRGQQATLRCSPISGHTSVYWYQQALGLGLQFLLWYDEGEERNRGNFPPRFSGRQFPNYSSELNVNALELEDSALYLCASSLGLDTDTDTQYFGPGTRLTVL.

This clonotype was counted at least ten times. The CDR3 sequence: CASSSSGTDTQYF. The DNA for the CDR3 is TGTGCCAGCAGTTCATCTGGCACAGATACGCAGTATTTT. This rearrangement joins TRBV12-3 or TRBV12-4 to TRBJ2-3, with D unresolved. CDR3 length equals 13 residues. Trimming stripped 4 bases from V and 1 base from J, with 6 bases between.

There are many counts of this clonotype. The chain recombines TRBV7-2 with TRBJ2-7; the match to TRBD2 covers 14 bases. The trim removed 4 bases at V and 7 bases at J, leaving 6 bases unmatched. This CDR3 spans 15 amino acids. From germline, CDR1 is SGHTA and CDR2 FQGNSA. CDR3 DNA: TGTGCCAGCAGCTCTACGACTAGCGGGAGGGGTGAGCAGTACTTC. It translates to CASSSTTSGRGEQYF.

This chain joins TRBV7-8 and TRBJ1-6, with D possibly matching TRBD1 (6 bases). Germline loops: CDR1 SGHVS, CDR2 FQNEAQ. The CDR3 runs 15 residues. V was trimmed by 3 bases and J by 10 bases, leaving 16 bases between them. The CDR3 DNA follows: TGTGCCAGCAGCTTTACAGGGTCGATTTCGTCACCCCTCCACTTT. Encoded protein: CASSFTGSISSPLHF.

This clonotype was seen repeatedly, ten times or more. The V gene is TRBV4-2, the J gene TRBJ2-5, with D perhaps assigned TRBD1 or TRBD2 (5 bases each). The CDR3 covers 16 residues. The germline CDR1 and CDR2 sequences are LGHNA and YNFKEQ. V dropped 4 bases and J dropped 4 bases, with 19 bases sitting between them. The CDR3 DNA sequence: TGTGCCAGCAGCCTTGGAACAACTGATGGGGGAGAGACCCAGTACTTC. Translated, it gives CASSLGTTDGGETQYF.

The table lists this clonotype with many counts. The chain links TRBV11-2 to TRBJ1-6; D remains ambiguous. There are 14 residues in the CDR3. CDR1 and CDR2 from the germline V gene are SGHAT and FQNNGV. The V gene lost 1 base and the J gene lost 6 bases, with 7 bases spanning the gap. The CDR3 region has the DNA TGTGCCAGCAGCTTAGGCGGATTTAATTCACCCCTCCACTTT. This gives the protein CASSLGGFNSPLHF.

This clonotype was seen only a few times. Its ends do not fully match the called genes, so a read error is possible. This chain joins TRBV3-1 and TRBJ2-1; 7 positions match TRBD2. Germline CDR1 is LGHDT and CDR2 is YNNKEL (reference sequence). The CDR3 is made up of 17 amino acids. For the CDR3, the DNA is TGTGCCAGCAGTAACGAGGGTACTAGCGAGTGGAACAATAAGCAGTTCTTC. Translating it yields CASSNEGTSEWNNKQFF.

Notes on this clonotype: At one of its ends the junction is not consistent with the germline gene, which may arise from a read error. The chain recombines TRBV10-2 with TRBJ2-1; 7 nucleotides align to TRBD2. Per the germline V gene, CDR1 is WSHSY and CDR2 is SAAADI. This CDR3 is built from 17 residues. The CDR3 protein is CASSEMIVDGRRDEHFF. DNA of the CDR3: TGCGCCAGCAGTGAAATGATAGTAGACGGGAGGCGGGATGAGCACTTCTTC.

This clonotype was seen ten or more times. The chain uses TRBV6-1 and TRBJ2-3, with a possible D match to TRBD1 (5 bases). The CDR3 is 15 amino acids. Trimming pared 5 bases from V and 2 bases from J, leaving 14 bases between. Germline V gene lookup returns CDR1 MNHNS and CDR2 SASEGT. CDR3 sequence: CASSYIRVDTDTQYF. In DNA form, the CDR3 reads TGTGCCAGCAGTTACATCAGGGTAGACACAGATACGCAGTATTTT.

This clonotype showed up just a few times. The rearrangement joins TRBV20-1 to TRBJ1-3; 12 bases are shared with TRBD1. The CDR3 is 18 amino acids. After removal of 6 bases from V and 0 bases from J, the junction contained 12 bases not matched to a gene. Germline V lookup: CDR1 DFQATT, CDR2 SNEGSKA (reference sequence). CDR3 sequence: CSALAGTGGYRSGNTIYF. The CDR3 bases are TGCAGTGCCCTCGCCGGGACAGGGGGCTACCGCTCTGGAAACACCATATATTTT.

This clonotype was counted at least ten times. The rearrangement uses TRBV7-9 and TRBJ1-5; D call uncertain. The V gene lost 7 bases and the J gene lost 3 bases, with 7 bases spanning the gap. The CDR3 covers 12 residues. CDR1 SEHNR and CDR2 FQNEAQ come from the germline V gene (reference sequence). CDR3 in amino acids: CASTIDNQPQHF. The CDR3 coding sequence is TGTGCCAGCACGATAGACAATCAGCCCCAGCATTTT. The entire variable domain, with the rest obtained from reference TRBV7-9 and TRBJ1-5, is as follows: DTGVSQNPRHKITKRGQNVTFRCDPISEHNRLYWYRQTLGQGPEFLTYFQNEAQLEKSRLLSDRFSAERPKGSFSTLEIQRTEQGDSAMYLCASTIDNQPQHFGDGTRLSIL.

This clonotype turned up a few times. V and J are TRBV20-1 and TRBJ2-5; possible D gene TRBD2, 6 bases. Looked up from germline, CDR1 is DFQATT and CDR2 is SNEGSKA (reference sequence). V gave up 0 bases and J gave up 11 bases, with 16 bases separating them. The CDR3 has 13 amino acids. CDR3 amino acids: CSARDLRDSSQYF. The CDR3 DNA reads TGCAGTGCTAGAGACCTCCGGGACTCCAGTCAGTACTTC.

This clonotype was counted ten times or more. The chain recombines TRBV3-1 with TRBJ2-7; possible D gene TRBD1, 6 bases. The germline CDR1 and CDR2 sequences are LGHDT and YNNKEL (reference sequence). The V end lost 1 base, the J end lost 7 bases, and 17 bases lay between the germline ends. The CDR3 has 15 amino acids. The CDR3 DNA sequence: TGTGCCAGCAGCCAAGGCCGGATGGGGGCGTGGGAGCAGTACTTC. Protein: CASSQGRMGAWEQYF.

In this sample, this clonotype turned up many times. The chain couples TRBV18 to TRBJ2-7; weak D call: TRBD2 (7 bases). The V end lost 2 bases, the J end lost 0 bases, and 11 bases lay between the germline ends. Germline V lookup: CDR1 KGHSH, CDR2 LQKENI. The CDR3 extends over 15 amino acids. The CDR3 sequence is CASSPGGGSSYEQYF. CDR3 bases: TGTGCCAGCTCACCAGGGGGCGGGAGCTCCTACGAGCAGTACTTC.

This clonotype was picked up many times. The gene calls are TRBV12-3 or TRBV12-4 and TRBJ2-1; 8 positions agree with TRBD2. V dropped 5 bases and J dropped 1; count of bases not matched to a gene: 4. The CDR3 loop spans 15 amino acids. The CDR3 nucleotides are TGTGCCAGCAGTGCCGGGACTAGTTCCTACAATGAGCAGTTCTTC. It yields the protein CASSAGTSSYNEQFF.

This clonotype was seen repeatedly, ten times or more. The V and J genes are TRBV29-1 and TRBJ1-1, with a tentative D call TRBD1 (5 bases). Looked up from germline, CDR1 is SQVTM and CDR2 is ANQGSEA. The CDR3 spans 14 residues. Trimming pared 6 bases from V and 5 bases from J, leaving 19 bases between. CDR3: CSVVDEGTGTEAFF. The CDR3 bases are TGCAGCGTAGTTGATGAAGGGACGGGGACTGAAGCTTTCTTT.